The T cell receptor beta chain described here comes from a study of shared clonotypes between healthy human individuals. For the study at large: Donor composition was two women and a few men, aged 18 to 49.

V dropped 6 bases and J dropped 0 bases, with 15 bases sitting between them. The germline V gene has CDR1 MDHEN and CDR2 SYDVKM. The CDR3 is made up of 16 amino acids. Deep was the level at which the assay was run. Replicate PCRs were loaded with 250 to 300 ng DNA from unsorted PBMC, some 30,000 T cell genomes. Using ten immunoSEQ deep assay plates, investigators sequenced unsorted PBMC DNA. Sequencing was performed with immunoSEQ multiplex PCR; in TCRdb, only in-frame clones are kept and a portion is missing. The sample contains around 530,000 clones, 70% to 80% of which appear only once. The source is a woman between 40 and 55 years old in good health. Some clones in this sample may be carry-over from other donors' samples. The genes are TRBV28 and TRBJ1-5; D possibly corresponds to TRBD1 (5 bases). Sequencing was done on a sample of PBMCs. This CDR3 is CASSESGRYSNQPQHF. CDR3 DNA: TGTGCCAGCAGCGAATCAGGGAGATATAGCAATCAGCCCCAGCATTTT. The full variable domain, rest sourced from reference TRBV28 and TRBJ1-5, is DVKVTQSSRYLVKRTGEKVFLECVQDMDHENMFWYRQDPGLGLRLIYFSYDVKMKEKGDIPEGYSVSREKKERFSLILESASTNQTSMYLCASSESGRYSNQPQHFGDGTRLSIL.